The 19 T cell receptor beta chains given below trace back to one sample, sequenced in a study of cytotoxic CD8 clonotypes in ibrutinib-treated CLL. Generated by immunoSEQ multiplex PCR, the TCRdb table keeps only in-frame clones and is missing some. The table has some 58,000 clones, roughly 70% seen once; the top ten hold roughly 45%. The starting material was PBMCs, obtained after 12 months of ibrutinib treatment. These receptors all come from a human donor with chronic lymphocytic leukemia.

The chain is built from TRBV5-5 and TRBJ2-2, with TRBD2 identical over 9 bases. The J segment lost 1 base and the V segment lost 4 bases, leaving 8 bases of the junction unmatched. Germline V lookup: CDR1 SGHKS, CDR2 YYEKEE (reference sequence). The CDR3 loop spans 17 amino acids. Here the CDR3 reads CASSQAVSGRNTGELFF. CDR3 nucleotide sequence: TGTGCCAGCAGCCAGGCGGTTAGCGGGAGGAACACCGGGGAGCTGTTTTTT.

This CDR3 is CASSLVQSPYYEQYF. CDR3 coding DNA: TGTGCCAGCAGCTTGGTACAGTCCCCTTACTACGAGCAGTACTTC. The genes are TRBV5-6 and TRBJ2-7; D is undetermined. Trimming left V 0 bases short and J 3 bases short, with 13 bases between. CDR3 size: 15 residues. Germline V gene lookup returns CDR1 SGHDT and CDR2 YYEEEE.

This clone has a single count. This chain links TRBV15 with TRBJ2-2, with D perhaps matching TRBD1 (8 bases). The CDR3 length is 14 residues. Looked up from germline, CDR1 is LNHNV and CDR2 is YYDKDF (reference sequence). V was shortened by 5 bases and J by 5 bases, with 12 bases between the two germline ends. The CDR3 nucleotides read TGTGCCACCAGCGGACAGGGAGGGACCGGGGAGCTGTTTTTT. Protein product: CATSGQGGTGELFF.

Comment on this clone: In the same sample, other DNA sequences code for this CDR3. The CDR3 DNA is TGTGCCAGCAGCTCGGGTGGGGGCTATGGCTACACCTTC. It is translated as CASSSGGGYGYTF. The chain recombines TRBV11-2 with TRBJ1-2; possibly TRBD1 for D (5 bases). CDR1 is SGHAT, CDR2 FQNNGV, per germline. CDR3 length: 13 amino acids. The V end lost 4 bases, the J end lost 4 bases, and 10 bases lay between the germline ends.

The chain's CDR3 is CASRGQGIETQYF. CDR3 bases: TGTGCCAGCAGAGGACAGGGCATAGAGACCCAGTACTTC. The chain links TRBV11-2 to TRBJ2-5; 8 positions match TRBD1. The CDR3 spans 13 residues. CDR1 SGHAT and CDR2 FQNNGV come from the germline V gene. V gave up 6 bases and J gave up 4 bases; unmatched junction bases: 4.

This chain joins TRBV4-3 and TRBJ2-1; 14 nucleotides agree with TRBD2. Germline V gene lookup returns CDR1 LGHNA and CDR2 YSLEER. V trimming: 3 bases; J trimming: 3 bases; junction bases outside the gene matches: 4. The CDR3 sequence is 17 residues long. The CDR3 DNA reads as TGCGCCAGCAGCCAGGCGGGACTAGCGGGAGTCTACAATGAGCAGTTCTTC. It translates to CASSQAGLAGVYNEQFF.

This sequence joins TRBV10-3 and TRBJ2-5; D is undetermined. Germline V lookup: CDR1 ENHRY, CDR2 SYGVKD. The CDR3 loop spans 13 amino acids. The V end lost 3 bases, the J end lost 4 bases, and 9 bases lay between the germline ends. The CDR3 DNA follows: TGTGCCATCAGTGAAGGGCAGTTAGAGACCCAGTACTTC. Protein sequence: CAISEGQLETQYF.

This clone was detected only a few times. The rearrangement joins TRBV6-1 to TRBJ2-3; TRBD2 might be the D (5 bases). Trimming took 4 bases from V and 2 from J, leaving 16 bases between them. The CDR3 has 16 residues. Germline assignment: CDR1 MNHNS and CDR2 SASEGT. This CDR3 is CASSVGLRASTDTQYF. The CDR3 DNA reads as TGTGCCAGCAGTGTAGGGTTGAGGGCCTCCACAGATACGCAGTATTTT.

V is TRBV9 and J is TRBJ2-1; D unresolved. The length of the CDR3 is 14 residues. Germline V CDR1 and CDR2: SGDLS, YYNGEE. V gave up 4 bases and J gave up 0 bases, with 8 bases separating them. CDR3 coding DNA: TGTGCCAGCAGCCCCGGTCCCTCCTACAATGAGCAGTTCTTC. The encoded protein is CASSPGPSYNEQFF.

The chain recombines TRBV11-2 with TRBJ2-1; TRBD2 matches at 12 bases. Germline-derived CDR1 and CDR2 are SGHAT and FQNNGV. The CDR3 is 18 residues long. J was trimmed by 4 bases and V by 5 bases; bases with no gene match: 12. DNA of the CDR3: TGTGCCAGCAGCCTACAAATCCGGACTAGCGGGAAATACAATGAGCAGTTCTTC. Amino acid sequence: CASSLQIRTSGKYNEQFF.

A few counts support this clone. This chain uses TRBV2 with TRBJ2-1; 8 nucleotides align to TRBD1. CDR1 is SNHLY and CDR2 is FYNNEI in the germline V gene. J gave up 5 bases and V 2 bases, and 8 bases lay outside the gene matches. This CDR3 is 16 amino acids long. The CDR3 bases are TGTGCCAGCAGTGAAAGTTATGCGGACAGGGACAATGAGCAGTTCTTC. This translates into CASSESYADRDNEQFF.

In this sample, this clone turned up a few times. CDR3 DNA sequence: TGTGCCAGCCGACCCGGGATTCTCGAATACAATGAGCAGTTCTTC. Amino acid sequence: CASRPGILEYNEQFF. The chain couples TRBV4-2 to TRBJ2-1, with a tentative D call TRBD2 (5 bases). The CDR3 runs 15 residues. Trimming removed 8 bases from V and 4 bases from J, with 18 bases in between. Germline values: CDR1 LGHNA, CDR2 YNFKEQ.

The rearrangement joins TRBV6-5 to TRBJ2-5, with D perhaps TRBD1 (5 bases). From germline, CDR1 is MNHEY and CDR2 SVGAGI. With 1 base removed from V and 7 bases from J, the gap between germline ends came to 16 bases. This CDR3 is 15 amino acids long. CDR3 bases: TGTGCCAGCAGTTACTTCCAAGGGGCCCTTGGGACCCAGTACTTC. This translates into CASSYFQGALGTQYF.

V usage is TRBV2 and J usage is TRBJ1-1; no firm D call. Germline values: CDR1 SNHLY, CDR2 FYNNEI. V gave up 6 bases and J gave up 2 bases, with 10 bases separating them. There are 13 residues in the CDR3. The CDR3 spells CASRRSYNTEAFF. The CDR3 region has the DNA TGTGCCAGCAGGAGGAGTTATAACACTGAAGCTTTCTTT.

The V and J genes are TRBV5-1 and TRBJ2-7; 7 positions agree with TRBD1. In germline, CDR1 is SGHRS, CDR2 YFSETQ. Unmatched junction bases numbered 6, after V lost 4 bases and J lost 2 bases. The length of the CDR3 is 14 residues. The CDR3 coding sequence is TGCGCCAGCAGCCTAGGGGGCCCACCCTACGAGCAGTACTTC. It is translated as CASSLGGPPYEQYF.

The V gene is TRBV7-2, the J gene TRBJ2-3; D possibly corresponds to TRBD2 (7 bases). Germline lookup yields CDR1 SGHTA and CDR2 FQGNSA. V lost 5 bases to trimming and J lost 5 bases, with 14 bases between them. This CDR3 is built from 14 residues. The CDR3 DNA reads as TGTGCCAGCAGCAGGGGGGGCGGGAAAGATACGCAGTATTTT. Its protein is CASSRGGGKDTQYF.

This chain joins TRBV5-6 and TRBJ2-3; 13 positions match TRBD2. Germline V lookup: CDR1 SGHDT, CDR2 YYEEEE. The CDR3 is 17 residues long. With 3 bases clipped from V and 1 base from J, the junction kept 5 bases outside the gene matches. The chain's CDR3 is CASSYTSGRAGTDTQYF. The CDR3 DNA reads TGTGCCAGCAGCTATACTAGCGGGAGGGCCGGCACAGATACGCAGTATTTT.

The rearrangement links TRBV10-2 to TRBJ2-3; 13 positions agree with TRBD2. Germline CDR1 and CDR2: WSHSY and SAAADI. V shed 3 bases, J shed 4 bases, and the junction held 4 bases outside the gene matches. This CDR3 spans 16 amino acids. The CDR3: CASSDPGLAGSDTQYF. The CDR3 nucleotides read TGCGCCAGCAGTGATCCGGGACTAGCGGGATCAGATACGCAGTATTTT.

This chain's CDR3 is CASSPRLPGFSGRTDTQYF. Written as DNA, the CDR3 is TGTGCCAGCAGTCCCAGACTTCCCGGCTTTTCGGGCCGCACAGATACGCAGTATTTT. The chain joins TRBV2 to TRBJ2-3; D not resolved. Per germline, CDR1 SNHLY and CDR2 FYNNEI. CDR3 length: 19 amino acids. V lost 5 bases, J lost 1 base, and 25 bases lay in between.